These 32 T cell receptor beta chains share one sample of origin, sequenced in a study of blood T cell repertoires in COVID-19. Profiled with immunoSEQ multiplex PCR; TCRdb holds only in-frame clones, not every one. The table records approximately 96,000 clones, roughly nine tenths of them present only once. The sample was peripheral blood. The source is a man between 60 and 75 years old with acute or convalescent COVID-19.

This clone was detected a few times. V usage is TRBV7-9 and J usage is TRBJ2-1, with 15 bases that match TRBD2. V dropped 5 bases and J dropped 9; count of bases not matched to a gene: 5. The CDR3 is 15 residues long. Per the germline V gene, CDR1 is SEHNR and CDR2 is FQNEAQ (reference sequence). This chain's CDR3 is CASSRGTSGGFEQFF. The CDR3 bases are TGTGCCAGCAGCCGCGGGACTAGCGGGGGGTTTGAGCAGTTCTTC.

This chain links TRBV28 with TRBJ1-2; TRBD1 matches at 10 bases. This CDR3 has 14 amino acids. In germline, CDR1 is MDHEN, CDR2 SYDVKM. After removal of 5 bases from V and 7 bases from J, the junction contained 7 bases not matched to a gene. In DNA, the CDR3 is TGTGCCAGCAGTGCCCCGGACAGGGGGTTTGGCTACACCTTC. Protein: CASSAPDRGFGYTF.

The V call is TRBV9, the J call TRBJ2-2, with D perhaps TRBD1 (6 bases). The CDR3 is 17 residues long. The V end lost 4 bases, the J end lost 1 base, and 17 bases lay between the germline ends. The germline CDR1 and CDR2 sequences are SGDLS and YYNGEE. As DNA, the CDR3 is TGTGCCAGCAGCTCTGCACAGGGTGGATTGAACACCGGGGAGCTGTTTTTT. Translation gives CASSSAQGGLNTGELFF.

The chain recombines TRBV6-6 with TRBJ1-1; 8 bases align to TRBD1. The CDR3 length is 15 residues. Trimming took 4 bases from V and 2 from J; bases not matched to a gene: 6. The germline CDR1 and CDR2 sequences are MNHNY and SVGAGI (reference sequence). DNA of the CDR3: TGTGCCAGCAGTTTTCTGACAGGGGTTAACACTGAAGCTTTCTTT. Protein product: CASSFLTGVNTEAFF.

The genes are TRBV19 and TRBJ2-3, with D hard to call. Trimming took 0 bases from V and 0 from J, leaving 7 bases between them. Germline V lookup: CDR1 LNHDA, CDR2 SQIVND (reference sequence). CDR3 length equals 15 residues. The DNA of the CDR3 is TGTGCCAGTAGTATAGATCTAGAGAGCACAGATACGCAGTATTTT. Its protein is CASSIDLESTDTQYF.

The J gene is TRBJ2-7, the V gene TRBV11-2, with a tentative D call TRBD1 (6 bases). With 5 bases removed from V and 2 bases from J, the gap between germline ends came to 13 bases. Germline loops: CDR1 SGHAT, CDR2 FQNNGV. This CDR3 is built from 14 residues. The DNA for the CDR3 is TGTGCCAGCAGCGCCGGACAGATCACCTACGAGCAGTACTTC. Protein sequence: CASSAGQITYEQYF.

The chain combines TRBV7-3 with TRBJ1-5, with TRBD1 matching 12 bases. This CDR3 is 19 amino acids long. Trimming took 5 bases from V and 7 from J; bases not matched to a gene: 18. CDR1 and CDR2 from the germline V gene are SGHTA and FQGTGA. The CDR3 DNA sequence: TGTGCCAGCAGCCCTAGCCGAAGAGGGACAGGGGGCATACGGCAGCCCCAGCATTTT. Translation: CASSPSRRGTGGIRQPQHF.

CDR3 sequence reads: CASSTGTGSNYGYTF. The DNA for the CDR3 is TGTGCCAGCAGCACCGGGACAGGGTCTAACTATGGCTACACCTTC. The rearrangement uses TRBV13 and TRBJ1-2, with 9 bases fitting TRBD1. CDR3 size: 15 residues. Germline V gene lookup returns CDR1 PRHDT and CDR2 FYEKMQ (reference sequence). J gave up 0 bases and V 5 bases, and 4 bases lay outside the gene matches. Full variable domain (outside the CDR3, taken from reference TRBV13 and TRBJ1-2): AAGVIQSPRHLIKEKRETATLKCYPIPRHDTVYWYQQGPGQDPQFLISFYEKMQSDKGSIPDRFSAQQFSDYHSELNMSSLELGDSALYFCASSTGTGSNYGYTFGSGTRLTVV.

CDR3 sequence (DNA): TGCAGCGTCCGAACAGGGGGCACCCAAGAGACCCAGTACTTC. It translates to CSVRTGGTQETQYF. The chain recombines TRBV29-1 with TRBJ2-5, with 9 bases fitting TRBD1. The V gene end was trimmed by 6 bases and the J gene end by 1 base; junction bases not matched to a gene: 6. There are 14 residues in the CDR3. Germline assignment: CDR1 SQVTM and CDR2 ANQGSEA.

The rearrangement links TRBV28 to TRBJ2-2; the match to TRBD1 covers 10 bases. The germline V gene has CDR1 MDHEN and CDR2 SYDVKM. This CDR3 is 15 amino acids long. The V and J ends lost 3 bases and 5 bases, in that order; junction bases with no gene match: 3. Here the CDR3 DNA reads TGTGCCAGCAGTTTCCGGGACAGGGGAACCGGGGAGCTGTTTTTT. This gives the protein CASSFRDRGTGELFF. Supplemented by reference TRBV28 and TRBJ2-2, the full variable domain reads DVKVTQSSRYLVKRTGEKVFLECVQDMDHENMFWYRQDPGLGLRLIYFSYDVKMKEKGDIPEGYSVSREKKERFSLILESASTNQTSMYLCASSFRDRGTGELFFGEGSRLTVL.

The CDR3 DNA reads TGTGCCAGCAGAGACAGGGGAGCTTGGAATTCACCCCTCCACTTT. Its translation: CASRDRGAWNSPLHF. This chain connects TRBV28 to TRBJ1-6, with 8 bases lining up with TRBD1. This CDR3 is 15 amino acids long. The V gene end was trimmed by 6 bases and the J gene end by 7 bases; junction bases not matched to a gene: 8. Germline CDR1 MDHEN, CDR2 SYDVKM.

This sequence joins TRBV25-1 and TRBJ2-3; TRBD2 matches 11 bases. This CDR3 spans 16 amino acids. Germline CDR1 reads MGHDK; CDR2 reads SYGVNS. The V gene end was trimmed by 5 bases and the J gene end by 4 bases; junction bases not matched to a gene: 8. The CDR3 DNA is TGTGCCAGCAGTCGAATCCTTAGCGGGGGGGCAGATACGCAGTATTTT. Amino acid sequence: CASSRILSGGADTQYF.

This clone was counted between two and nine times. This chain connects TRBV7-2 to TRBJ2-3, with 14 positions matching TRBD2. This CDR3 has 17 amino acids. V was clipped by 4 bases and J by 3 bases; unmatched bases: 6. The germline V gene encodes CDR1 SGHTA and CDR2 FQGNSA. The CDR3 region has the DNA TGTGCCAGCAGCTCAGTGGGGACTAGCGGGAGTACAGATACGCAGTATTTT. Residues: CASSSVGTSGSTDTQYF.

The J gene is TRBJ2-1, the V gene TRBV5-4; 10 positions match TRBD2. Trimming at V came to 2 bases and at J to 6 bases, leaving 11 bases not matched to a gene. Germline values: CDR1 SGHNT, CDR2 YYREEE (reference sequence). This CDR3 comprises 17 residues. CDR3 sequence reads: CASSFPSRASGSNEQFF. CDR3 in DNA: TGTGCCAGCAGCTTTCCGTCCCGGGCTAGCGGGAGCAATGAGCAGTTCTTC.

The CDR3 region is CSVGPGGGQETQYF. The CDR3 nucleotides read TGCAGCGTCGGACCCGGGGGGGGCCAAGAGACCCAGTACTTC. The chain has TRBV29-1 and TRBJ2-5; 8 bases match TRBD2. The CDR3 runs to 14 residues. In germline, CDR1 is SQVTM, CDR2 ANQGSEA. Trimming removed 6 bases from V and 1 base from J; junction bases left unmatched: 7.

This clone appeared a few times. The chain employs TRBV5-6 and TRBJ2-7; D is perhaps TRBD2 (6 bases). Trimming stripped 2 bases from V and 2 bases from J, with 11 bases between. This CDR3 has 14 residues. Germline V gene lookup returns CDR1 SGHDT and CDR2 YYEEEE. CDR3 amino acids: CASSLVAETYEQYF. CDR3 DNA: TGTGCCAGCAGCTTAGTAGCGGAGACCTACGAGCAGTACTTC.

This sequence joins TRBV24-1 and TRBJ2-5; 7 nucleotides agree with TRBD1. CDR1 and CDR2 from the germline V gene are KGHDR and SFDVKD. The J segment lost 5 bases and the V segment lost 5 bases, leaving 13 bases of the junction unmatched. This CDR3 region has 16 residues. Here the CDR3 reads CATSGRTQGLGETQYF. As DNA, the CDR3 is TGTGCCACCAGTGGCCGTACACAGGGGTTGGGGGAGACCCAGTACTTC.

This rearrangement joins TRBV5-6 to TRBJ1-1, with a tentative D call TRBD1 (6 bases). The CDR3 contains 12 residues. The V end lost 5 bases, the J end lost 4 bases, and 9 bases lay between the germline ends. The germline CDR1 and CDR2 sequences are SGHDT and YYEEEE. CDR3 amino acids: CASRRGGTEAFF. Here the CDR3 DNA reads TGTGCCAGCAGGCGAGGGGGCACTGAAGCTTTCTTT.

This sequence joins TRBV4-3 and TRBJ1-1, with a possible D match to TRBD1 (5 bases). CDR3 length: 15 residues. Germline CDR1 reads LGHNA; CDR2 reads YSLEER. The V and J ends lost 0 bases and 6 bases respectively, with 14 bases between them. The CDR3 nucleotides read TGCGCCAGCAGCCAAGATGGGGGGAACCCCGCTGAAGCTTTCTTT. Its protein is CASSQDGGNPAEAFF.

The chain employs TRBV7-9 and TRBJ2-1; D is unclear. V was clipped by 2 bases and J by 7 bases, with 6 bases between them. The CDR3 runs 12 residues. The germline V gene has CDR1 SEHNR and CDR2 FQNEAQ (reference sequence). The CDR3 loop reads CASSLRGNEQFF. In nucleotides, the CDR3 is TGTGCCAGCAGCTTAAGAGGTAATGAGCAGTTCTTC.

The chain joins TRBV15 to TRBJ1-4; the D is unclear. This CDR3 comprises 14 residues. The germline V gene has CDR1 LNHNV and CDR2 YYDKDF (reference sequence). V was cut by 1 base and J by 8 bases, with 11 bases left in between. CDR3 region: CATSRVRVGEKLFF. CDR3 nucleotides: TGTGCCACCAGCAGAGTGCGGGTAGGGGAAAAACTGTTTTTT.

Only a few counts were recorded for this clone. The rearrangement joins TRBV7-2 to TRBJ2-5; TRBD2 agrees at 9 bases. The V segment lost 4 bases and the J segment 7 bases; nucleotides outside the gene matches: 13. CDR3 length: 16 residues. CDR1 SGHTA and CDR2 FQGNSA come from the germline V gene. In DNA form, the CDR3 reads TGTGCCAGCAGCTCGGCCAGCGGGAGGCGCCAGGGGACCCAGTACTTC. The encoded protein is CASSSASGRRQGTQYF.

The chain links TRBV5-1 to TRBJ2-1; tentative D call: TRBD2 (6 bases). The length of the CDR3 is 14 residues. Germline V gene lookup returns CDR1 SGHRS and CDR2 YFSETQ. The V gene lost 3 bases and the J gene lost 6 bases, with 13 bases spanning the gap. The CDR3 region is CASSSTRGGNEQFF. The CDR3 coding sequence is TGCGCCAGCAGCTCCACGCGGGGCGGCAATGAGCAGTTCTTC.

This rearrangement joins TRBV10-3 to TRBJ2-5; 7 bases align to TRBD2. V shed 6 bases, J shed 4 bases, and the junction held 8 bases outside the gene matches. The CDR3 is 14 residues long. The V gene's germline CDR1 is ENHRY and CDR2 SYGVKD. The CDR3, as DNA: TGTGCCATCAGCGGGGGGACGGGCGGAGAGACCCAGTACTTC. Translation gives CAISGGTGGETQYF.

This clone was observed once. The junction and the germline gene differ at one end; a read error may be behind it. This CDR3 reads CASSSGQGGTDTQYF. The CDR3 DNA is TGTGCTAGCAGCTCGGGCCAGGGGGGCACAGATACGCAGTATTTT. This chain links TRBV7-7 with TRBJ2-3; 7 bases align to TRBD1. Germline V gives CDR1 SSHAT, CDR2 FNYEAQ (reference sequence). This CDR3 spans 15 amino acids.

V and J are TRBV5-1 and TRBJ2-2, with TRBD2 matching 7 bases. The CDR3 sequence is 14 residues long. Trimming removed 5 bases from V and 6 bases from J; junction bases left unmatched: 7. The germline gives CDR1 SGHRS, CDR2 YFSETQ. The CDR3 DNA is TGCGCCAGCAGACCCTGGGAGGGATCCGGGGAGCTGTTTTTT. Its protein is CASRPWEGSGELFF.

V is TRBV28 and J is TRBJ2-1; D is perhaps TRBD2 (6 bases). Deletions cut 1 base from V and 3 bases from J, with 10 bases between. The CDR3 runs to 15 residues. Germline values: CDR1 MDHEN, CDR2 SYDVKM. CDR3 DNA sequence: TGTGCCAGCAGTTTATCGGGGGAGCGCTACAATGAGCAGTTCTTC. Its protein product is CASSLSGERYNEQFF.

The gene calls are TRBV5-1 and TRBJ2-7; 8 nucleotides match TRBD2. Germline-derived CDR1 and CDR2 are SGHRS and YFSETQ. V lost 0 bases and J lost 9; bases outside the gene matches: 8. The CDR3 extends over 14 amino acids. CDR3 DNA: TGCGCCAGCAGCTTGGGGAGCGGGGGCCTCTGGCAGTACTTC. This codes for CASSLGSGGLWQYF.

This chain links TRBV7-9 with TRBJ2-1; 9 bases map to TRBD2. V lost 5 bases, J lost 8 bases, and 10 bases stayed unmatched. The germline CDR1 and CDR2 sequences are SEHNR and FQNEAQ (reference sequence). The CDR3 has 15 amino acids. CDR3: CASSRLAGGGDEQFF. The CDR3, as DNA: TGTGCCAGCAGCCGCCTGGCGGGAGGGGGTGATGAGCAGTTCTTC.

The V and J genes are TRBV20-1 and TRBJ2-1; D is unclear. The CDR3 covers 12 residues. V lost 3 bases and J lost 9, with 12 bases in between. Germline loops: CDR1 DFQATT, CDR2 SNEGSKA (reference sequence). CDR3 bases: TGCAGTGCTAGTTCGAGCGAGAGTGAGCAGTTCTTC. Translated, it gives CSASSSESEQFF.

CDR3: CAWSTLERQGMYF. The CDR3 DNA is TGTGCCTGGAGTACTCTTGAGCGACAGGGAATGTATTTT. This chain links TRBV30 with TRBJ2-3; 7 bases align to TRBD1. In germline, CDR1 is GTSNPN, CDR2 SVGIG (reference sequence). V lost 2 bases, J lost 14 bases, and 13 bases stayed unmatched. The CDR3 spans 13 residues.

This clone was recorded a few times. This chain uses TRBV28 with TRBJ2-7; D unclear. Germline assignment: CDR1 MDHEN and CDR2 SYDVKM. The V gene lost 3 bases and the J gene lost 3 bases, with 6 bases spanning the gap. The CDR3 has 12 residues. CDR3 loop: CASSLLYYEQYF. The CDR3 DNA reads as TGTGCCAGCAGTTTGCTCTACTACGAGCAGTACTTC.